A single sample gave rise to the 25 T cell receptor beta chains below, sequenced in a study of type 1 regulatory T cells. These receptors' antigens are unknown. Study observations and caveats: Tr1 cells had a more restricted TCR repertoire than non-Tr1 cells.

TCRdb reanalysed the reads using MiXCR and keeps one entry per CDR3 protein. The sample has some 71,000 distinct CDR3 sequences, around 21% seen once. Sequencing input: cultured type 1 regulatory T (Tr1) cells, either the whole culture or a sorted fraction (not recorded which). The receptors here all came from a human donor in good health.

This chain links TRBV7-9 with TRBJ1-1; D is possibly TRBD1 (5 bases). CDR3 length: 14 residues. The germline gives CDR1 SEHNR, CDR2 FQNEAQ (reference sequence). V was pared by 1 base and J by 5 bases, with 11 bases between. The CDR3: CASSLGQSTTEAFF. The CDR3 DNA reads TGTGCCAGCAGCTTAGGACAGAGTACTACTGAAGCTTTCTTT.

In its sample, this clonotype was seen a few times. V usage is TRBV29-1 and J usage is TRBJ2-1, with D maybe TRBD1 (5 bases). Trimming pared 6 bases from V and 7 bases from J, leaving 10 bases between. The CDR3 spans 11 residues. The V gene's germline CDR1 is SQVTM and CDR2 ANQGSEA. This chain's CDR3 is CSVGKGNEQFF. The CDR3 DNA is TGCAGCGTCGGAAAGGGGAATGAGCAGTTCTTC.

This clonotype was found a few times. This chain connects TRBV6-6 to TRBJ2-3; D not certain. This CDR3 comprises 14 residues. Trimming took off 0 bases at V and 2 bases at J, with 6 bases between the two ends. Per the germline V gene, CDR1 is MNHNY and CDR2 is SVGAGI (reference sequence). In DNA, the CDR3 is TGTGCCAGCAGTTACTCGAGAAACACAGATACGCAGTATTTT. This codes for CASSYSRNTDTQYF.

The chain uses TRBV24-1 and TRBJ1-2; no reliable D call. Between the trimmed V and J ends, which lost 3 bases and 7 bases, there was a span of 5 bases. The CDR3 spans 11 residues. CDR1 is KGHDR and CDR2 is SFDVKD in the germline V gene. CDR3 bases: TGTGCCACCAGTGATCCGAGTGGCTACACCTTC. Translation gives CATSDPSGYTF.

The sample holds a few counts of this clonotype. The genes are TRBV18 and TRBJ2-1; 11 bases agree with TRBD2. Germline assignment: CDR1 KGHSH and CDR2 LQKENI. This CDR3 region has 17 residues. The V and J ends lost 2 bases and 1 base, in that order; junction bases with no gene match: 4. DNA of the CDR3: TGTGCCAGCTCACCAAAGACTAGCGGGACTTCCTACAATGAGCAGTTCTTC. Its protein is CASSPKTSGTSYNEQFF.

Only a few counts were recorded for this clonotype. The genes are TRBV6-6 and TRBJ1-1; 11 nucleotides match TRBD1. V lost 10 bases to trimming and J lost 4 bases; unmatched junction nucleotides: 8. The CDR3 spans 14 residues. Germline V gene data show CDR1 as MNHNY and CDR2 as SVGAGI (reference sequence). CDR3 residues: CATRSGTGGTEAFF. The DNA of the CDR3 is TGTGCCACCAGATCCGGGACAGGGGGCACTGAAGCTTTCTTT.

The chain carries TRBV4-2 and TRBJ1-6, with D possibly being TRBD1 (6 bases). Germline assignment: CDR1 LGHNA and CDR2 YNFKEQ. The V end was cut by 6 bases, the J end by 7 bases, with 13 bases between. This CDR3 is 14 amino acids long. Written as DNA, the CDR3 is TGTGCCAGCAGACCCGGGACAAGCAATTCACCCCTCCACTTT. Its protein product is CASRPGTSNSPLHF.

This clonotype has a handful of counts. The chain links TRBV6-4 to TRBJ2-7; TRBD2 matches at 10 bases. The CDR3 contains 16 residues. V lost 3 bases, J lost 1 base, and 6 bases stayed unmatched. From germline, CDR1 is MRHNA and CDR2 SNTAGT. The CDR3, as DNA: TGTGCCAGCAGTGAAACTAGCGGGATTCCTTCCTACGAGCAGTACTTC. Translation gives CASSETSGIPSYEQYF.

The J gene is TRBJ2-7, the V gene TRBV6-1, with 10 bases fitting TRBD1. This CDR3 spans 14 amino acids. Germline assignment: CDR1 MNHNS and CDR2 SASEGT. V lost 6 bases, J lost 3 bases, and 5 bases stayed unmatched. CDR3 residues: CASRTGGSGYEQYF. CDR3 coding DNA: TGTGCCAGCAGGACAGGGGGCAGCGGCTACGAGCAGTACTTC.

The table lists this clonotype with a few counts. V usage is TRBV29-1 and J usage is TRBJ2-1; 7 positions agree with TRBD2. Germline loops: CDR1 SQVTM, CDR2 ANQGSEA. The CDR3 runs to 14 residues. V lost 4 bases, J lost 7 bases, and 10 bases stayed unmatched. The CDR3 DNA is TGCAGCGTTGGTCCTAGCGGCCTAGGGAATGAGCAGTTCTTC. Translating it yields CSVGPSGLGNEQFF.

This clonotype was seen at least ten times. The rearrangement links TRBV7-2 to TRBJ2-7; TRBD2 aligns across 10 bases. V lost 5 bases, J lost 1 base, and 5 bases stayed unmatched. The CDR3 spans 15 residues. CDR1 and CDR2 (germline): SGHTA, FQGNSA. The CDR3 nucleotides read TGTGCCAGCAGCACAACTAGCGGGACTTCCTACGAGCAGTACTTC. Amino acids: CASSTTSGTSYEQYF.

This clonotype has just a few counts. The CDR3 DNA follows: TGTGCCAGCAGTCCATTAGGCGAGGCCAAAAACATTCAGTACTTC. Amino acids: CASSPLGEAKNIQYF. The chain links TRBV28 to TRBJ2-4, with no clear D. Trimming shortened V by 5 bases and J by 1 base, and 12 bases separated the two germline ends. Germline V gene lookup returns CDR1 MDHEN and CDR2 SYDVKM. This CDR3 has 15 residues.

The DNA of the CDR3 is TGTGCCAGCAGCCCTTGGCTAGCGGGAACTCTAATCTACGAGCAGTACTTC. It encodes CASSPWLAGTLIYEQYF. This chain uses TRBV11-1 with TRBJ2-7; the match to TRBD2 covers 9 bases. The J segment lost 3 bases and the V segment lost 5 bases, leaving 14 bases of the junction unmatched. The CDR3 has 17 residues. Germline assignment: CDR1 SGHAT and CDR2 FQDESV (reference sequence).

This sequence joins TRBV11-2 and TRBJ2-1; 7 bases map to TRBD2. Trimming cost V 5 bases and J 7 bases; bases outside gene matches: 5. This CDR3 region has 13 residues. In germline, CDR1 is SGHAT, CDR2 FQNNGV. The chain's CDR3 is CASSQWGGNEQFF. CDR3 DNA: TGTGCCAGCAGCCAGTGGGGGGGTAATGAGCAGTTCTTC.

The CDR3 DNA reads as TGTGCCAGCAGCAGGGGACAGGGGGAAGGAACTAATGAAAAACTGTTTTTT. It translates to CASSRGQGEGTNEKLFF. The chain uses TRBV7-9 and TRBJ1-4, with 11 nucleotides matching TRBD1. Per germline, CDR1 SEHNR and CDR2 FQNEAQ (reference sequence). The CDR3 has 17 amino acids. The V and J ends lost 5 bases and 1 base, in that order; junction bases with no gene match: 6.

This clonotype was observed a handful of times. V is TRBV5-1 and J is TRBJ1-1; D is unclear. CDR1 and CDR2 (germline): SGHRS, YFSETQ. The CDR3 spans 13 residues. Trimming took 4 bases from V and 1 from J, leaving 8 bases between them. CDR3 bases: TGCGCCAGCAGCCCCTGGGAGAACACTGAAGCTTTCTTT. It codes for CASSPWENTEAFF.

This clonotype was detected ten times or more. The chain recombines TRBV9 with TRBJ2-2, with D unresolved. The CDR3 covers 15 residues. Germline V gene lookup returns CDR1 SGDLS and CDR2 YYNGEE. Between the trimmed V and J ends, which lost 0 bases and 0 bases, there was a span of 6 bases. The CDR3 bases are TGTGCCAGCAGCGTAGATCTAGCGAACACCGGGGAGCTGTTTTTT. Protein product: CASSVDLANTGELFF. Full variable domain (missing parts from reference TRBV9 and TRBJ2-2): DSGVTQTPKHLITATGQRVTLRCSPRSGDLSVYWYQQSLDQGLQFLIQYYNGEERAKGNILERFSAQQFPDLHSELNLSSLELGDSALYFCASSVDLANTGELFFGEGSRLTVL.

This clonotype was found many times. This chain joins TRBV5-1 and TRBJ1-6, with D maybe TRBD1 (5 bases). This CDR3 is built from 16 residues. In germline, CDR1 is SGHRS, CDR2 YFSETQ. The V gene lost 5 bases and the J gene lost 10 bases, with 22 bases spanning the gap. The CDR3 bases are TGCGCCAGCAGGTACAGGACGGATAGGCAAGAGTCACCCCTCCACTTT. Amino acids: CASRYRTDRQESPLHF.

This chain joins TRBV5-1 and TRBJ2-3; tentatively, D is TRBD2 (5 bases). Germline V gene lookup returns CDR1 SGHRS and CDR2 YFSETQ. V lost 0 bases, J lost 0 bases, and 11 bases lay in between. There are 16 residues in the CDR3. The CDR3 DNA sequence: TGCGCCAGCAGCTTGGCCGGGGTTTCTAGCACAGATACGCAGTATTTT. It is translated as CASSLAGVSSTDTQYF.

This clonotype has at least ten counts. The CDR3 DNA is TGCGCCAGCAGCCGAGGGGATCCTAATCAGCCCCAGCATTTT. Encoded protein: CASSRGDPNQPQHF. V gene TRBV5-1 combines with J gene TRBJ1-5, with D possibly TRBD1 on 5 matching bases. This CDR3 comprises 14 residues. Germline values: CDR1 SGHRS, CDR2 YFSETQ. Deletions cut 4 bases from V and 4 bases from J, with 12 bases between. Combining the CDR3 with reference TRBV5-1 and TRBJ1-5 gives the whole variable domain KAGVTQTPRYLIKTRGQQVTLSCSPISGHRSVSWYQQTPGQGLQFLFEYFSETQRNKGNFPGRFSGRQFSNSRSEMNVSTLELGDSALYLCASSRGDPNQPQHFGDGTRLSIL.

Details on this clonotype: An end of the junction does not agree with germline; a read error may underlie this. CDR3 in amino acids: CASSPHLHTGEPFF. In DNA, the CDR3 is TGTGCCAGCAGCCCCCACTTGCACACCGGGGAGCCGTTTTTT. This chain links TRBV3-1 with TRBJ2-2; D might be TRBD2 (5 bases). Germline V gene data show CDR1 as LGHDT and CDR2 as YNNKEL (reference sequence). The CDR3 is 14 residues long.

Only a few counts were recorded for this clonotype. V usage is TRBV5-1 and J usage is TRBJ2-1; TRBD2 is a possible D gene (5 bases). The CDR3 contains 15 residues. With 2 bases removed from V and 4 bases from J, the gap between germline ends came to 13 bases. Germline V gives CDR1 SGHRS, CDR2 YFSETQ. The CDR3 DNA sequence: TGCGCCAGCAGCTTCGACGGGATGGTTTACAATGAGCAGTTCTTC. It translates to CASSFDGMVYNEQFF. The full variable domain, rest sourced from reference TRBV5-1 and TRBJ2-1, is KAGVTQTPRYLIKTRGQQVTLSCSPISGHRSVSWYQQTPGQGLQFLFEYFSETQRNKGNFPGRFSGRQFSNSRSEMNVSTLELGDSALYLCASSFDGMVYNEQFFGPGTRLTVL.

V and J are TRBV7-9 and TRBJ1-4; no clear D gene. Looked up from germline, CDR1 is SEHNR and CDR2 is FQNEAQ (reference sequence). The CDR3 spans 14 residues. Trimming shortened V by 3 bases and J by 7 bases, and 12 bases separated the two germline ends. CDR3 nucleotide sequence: TGTGCCAGCAGCTTGGGCCGATGGGGTGAAAAACTGTTTTTT. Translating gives CASSLGRWGEKLFF.

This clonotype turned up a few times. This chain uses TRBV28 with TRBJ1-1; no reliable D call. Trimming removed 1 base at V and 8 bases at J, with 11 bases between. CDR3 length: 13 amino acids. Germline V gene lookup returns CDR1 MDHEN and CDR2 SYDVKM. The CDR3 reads CASSLYGRMEAFF. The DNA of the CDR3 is TGTGCCAGCAGTTTATATGGTAGGATGGAAGCTTTCTTT.

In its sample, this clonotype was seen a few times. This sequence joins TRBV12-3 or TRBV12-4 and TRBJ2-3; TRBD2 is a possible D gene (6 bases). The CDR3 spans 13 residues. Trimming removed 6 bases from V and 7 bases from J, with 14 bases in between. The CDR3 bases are TGTGCCAGCAGATTGGACGGGACTCATACGCAGTATTTT. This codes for CASRLDGTHTQYF.